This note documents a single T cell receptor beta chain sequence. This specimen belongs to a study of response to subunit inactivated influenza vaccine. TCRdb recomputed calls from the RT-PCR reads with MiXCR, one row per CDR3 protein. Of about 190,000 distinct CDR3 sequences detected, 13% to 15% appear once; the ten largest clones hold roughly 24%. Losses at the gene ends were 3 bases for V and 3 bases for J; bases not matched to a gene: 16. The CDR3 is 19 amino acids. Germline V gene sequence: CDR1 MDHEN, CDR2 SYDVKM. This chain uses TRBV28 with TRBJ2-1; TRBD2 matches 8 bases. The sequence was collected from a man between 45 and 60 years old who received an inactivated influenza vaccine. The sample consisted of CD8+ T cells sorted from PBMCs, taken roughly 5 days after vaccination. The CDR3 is CASSFGPPGAGGIYNEQFF. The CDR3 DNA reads TGTGCCAGCAGTTTTGGTCCCCCCGGGGCGGGGGGAATCTACAATGAGCAGTTCTTC.